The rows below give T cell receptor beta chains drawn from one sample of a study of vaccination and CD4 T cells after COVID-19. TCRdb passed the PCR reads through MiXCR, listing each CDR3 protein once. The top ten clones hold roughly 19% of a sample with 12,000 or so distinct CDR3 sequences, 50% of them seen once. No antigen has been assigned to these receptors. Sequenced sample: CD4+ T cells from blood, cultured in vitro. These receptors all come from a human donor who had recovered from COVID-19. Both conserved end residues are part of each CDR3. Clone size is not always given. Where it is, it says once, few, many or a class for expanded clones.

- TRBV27 CASSTSMRLNSPLHF
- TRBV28 CASSSLTGKPLDSPLHF
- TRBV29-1 CSVGISGGATDTQYF
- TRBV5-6 CASSWGQETQYF
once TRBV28 CASRDRVSLIMDTQYF
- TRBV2 CASSGREIRSNEQFF
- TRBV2 CASSESANIQYF
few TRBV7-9 CASSKPGLAGERSSYNEQFF
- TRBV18 CASSPGLGEKLFF
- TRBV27 CASSFDRSSPLHF
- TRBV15 CATSTQPQHYNEQFF
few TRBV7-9 CASSLDGGSSEAFF
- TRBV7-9 CASSIIGGRGTEAFF
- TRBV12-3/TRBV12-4 CASTLGKGAGALNTEAFF
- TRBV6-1 CASGKVTGFGNEQYF
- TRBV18 CASSPSGMEAFF
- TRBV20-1 CSARRFQSGGRDTQYF
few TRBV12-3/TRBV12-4 CASSLAAGGYEQYF
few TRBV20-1 CSATPKETQYF
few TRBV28 CASSATGGAHTEAFF